This TCR beta chain appears in the sequencing data of a study of CD8+CD57+ T cells in acquired aplastic anemia. TCR beta VDJ and CDR3 profiling used genomic DNA as template. TCRdb itself ran the reads through MiXCR, one entry per CDR3 protein. Of approximately 300,000 distinct CDR3 sequences in the sample, 56% were seen once. Sequencing was done on patients that had shown CD8+CD57+ cell expansion by flow cytometry. The CDR3 covers 17 residues. V was shortened by 1 base and J by 4 bases, with 20 bases between the two germline ends. Germline V lookup: CDR1 MGHRA, CDR2 YSYEKL. This receptor was identified in a human donor with aplastic anemia. The gene calls are TRBV4-1 and TRBJ2-7; either TRBD1 or TRBD2 may supply D (5 bases each). Sequenced input: sorted CD4+, CD8+, or CD8+CD57+ T cells (not recorded which) from PBMCs. CDR3 nucleotide sequence: TGCGCCAGCAGCCAAGGGTCGTTGGCAGGGTTAGCGTACGAGCAGTACTTC. This sequence encodes CASSQGSLAGLAYEQYF.